This T cell receptor beta chain was captured by sequencing in a study of T-cell memory formation after mild COVID-19. TCRdb used MiXCR to reprocess the 5' RACE reads, holding one entry per CDR3 protein. The data contain roughly 480,000 distinct CDR3 sequences, roughly 25% of them singletons. Sequencing was carried out using PBMCs or a T cell subset sorted from them (not recorded which). The TCR originated in an adult woman who had mild COVID-19 (a few samples of this study predate the infection). Cell type and time point are not known.

DNA of the CDR3: TGTGCCAGCGGACCTCAGGGCGAGCAGTACTTC. Translation gives CASGPQGEQYF. The V gene is TRBV6-6, the J gene TRBJ2-7; D is perhaps TRBD1 (5 bases). Germline V gene sequence: CDR1 MNHNY, CDR2 SVGAGI (reference sequence). This CDR3 contains 11 residues. Trimming cost V 8 bases and J 6 bases, with 11 bases left between them.